This entry lists 9 T cell receptor beta chains sequenced from one sample in a study of shared clonotypes between healthy human individuals. Using immunoSEQ multiplex PCR, the repertoire was profiled, and TCRdb retains in-frame clones only, with some absent. This sample has 2 million to 3 million clones, with approximately 92% found just once. Material: naive CD4+ T cells sorted from blood. Subset of the sample: CD45RA+ positively selected. The receptors stem from a man aged 18 to 35 in good health.

The V call is TRBV27, the J call TRBJ1-5; TRBD1 matches at 10 bases. Germline V lookup: CDR1 MNHEY, CDR2 SMNVEV (reference sequence). There are 17 residues in the CDR3. The CDR3 here is CATRGWGETGGSQPQHF. The CDR3 DNA reads as TGTGCTACAAGGGGATGGGGAGAGACAGGGGGCTCTCAGCCCCAGCATTTT.

V and J are TRBV6-7 and TRBJ1-1, with TRBD1 matching over 10 bases. TRBV6-7 is flagged as an ORF with uncertain function. The CDR3 is 16 residues long. After removal of 5 bases from V and 3 bases from J, the junction contained 9 bases not matched to a gene. CDR3 in amino acids: CASSHGTGDGDTEAFF. The CDR3 bases are TGTGCCAGCAGTCACGGGACAGGGGACGGAGACACTGAAGCTTTCTTT.

This chain joins TRBV28 and TRBJ1-5, with 8 bases identical to TRBD1. The CDR3 is 14 residues long. CDR1 and CDR2 (germline): MDHEN, SYDVKM. V lost 2 bases and J lost 7; bases outside the gene matches: 4. CDR3 in DNA: TGTGCCAGCAGTTTAAACAGGGGGTACCAGCCCCAGCATTTT. Translated, it gives CASSLNRGYQPQHF.

The chain uses TRBV19 and TRBJ2-7, with D possibly being TRBD1 (6 bases). This CDR3 has 15 residues. From germline, CDR1 is LNHDA and CDR2 SQIVND (reference sequence). V lost 5 bases, J lost 5 bases, and 19 bases lay in between. CDR3 in amino acids: CASSASDSLGHEQYF. In DNA form, the CDR3 reads TGTGCCAGTAGTGCCTCGGACAGTCTAGGTCACGAGCAGTACTTC.

This clone appeared once. The chain is built from TRBV19 and TRBJ1-5, with D uncertain. This CDR3 has 14 amino acids. CDR1 and CDR2 (germline): LNHDA, SQIVND (reference sequence). V lost 1 base and J lost 4, with 8 bases in between. DNA of the CDR3: TGTGCCAGTAGTATAGGATTTGATAATCAGCCCCAGCATTTT. This encodes CASSIGFDNQPQHF. The full variable domain, with the rest looked up from reference TRBV19 and TRBJ1-5, is DGGITQSPKYLFRKEGQNVTLSCEQNLNHDAMYWYRQDPGQGLRLIYYSQIVNDFQKGDIAEGYSVSREKKESFPLTVTSAQKNPTAFYLCASSIGFDNQPQHFGDGTRLSIL.

CDR3 region: CASSFPGLAADTQYF. CDR3 nucleotide sequence: TGTGCCAGCAGCTTCCCGGGACTAGCGGCAGATACGCAGTATTTT. This chain uses TRBV7-8 with TRBJ2-3; the match to TRBD2 covers 11 bases. There are 15 residues in the CDR3. Trimming at V came to 3 bases and at J to 4 bases, leaving 3 bases not matched to a gene. Germline loops: CDR1 SGHVS, CDR2 FQNEAQ.

Concerning this clone: Additional DNA sequences in this sample encode the identical CDR3. The J gene is TRBJ1-1, the V gene TRBV2; D unclear. Trimming removed 2 bases from V and 1 base from J, with 5 bases in between. The V gene's germline CDR1 is SNHLY and CDR2 FYNNEI. CDR3 length: 13 residues. This chain's CDR3 is CASSEQRNTEAFF. Here the CDR3 DNA reads TGTGCCAGCAGTGAACAGAGGAACACTGAAGCTTTCTTT. Complete variable domain (other parts from reference TRBV2 and TRBJ1-1): EPEVTQTPSHQVTQMGQEVILRCVPISNHLYFYWYRQILGQKVEFLVSFYNNEISEKSEIFDDQFSVERPDGSNFTLKIRSTKLEDSAMYFCASSEQRNTEAFFGQGTRLTVV.

This clone was seen only once. The CDR3 here is CASSPGERTNEKLFF. CDR3 sequence (DNA): TGTGCCAGCAGTCCAGGGGAGCGCACTAATGAAAAACTGTTTTTT. The rearrangement links TRBV7-2 to TRBJ1-4; possibly TRBD1 for D (6 bases). The germline CDR1 and CDR2 sequences are SGHTA and FQGNSA. This CDR3 is built from 15 residues. The V end lost 6 bases, the J end lost 2 bases, and 13 bases lay between the germline ends.

A note on this clone: The sample holds other DNA sequences that translate to the same CDR3. J is TRBJ2-2 and V is TRBV5-1; perhaps D is TRBD1 or TRBD2 (6 bases each). The ends were cut back, 0 bases at V and 4 bases at J, with 10 bases in the middle. Looked up from germline, CDR1 is SGHRS and CDR2 is YFSETQ. This CDR3 has 15 residues. CDR3 loop: CASSLDGGGTGELFF. CDR3 bases: TGCGCCAGCAGCTTGGATGGAGGGGGCACCGGGGAGCTGTTTTTT.